This is a list of T cell receptor beta chains from one sample in a study of cytomegalovirus exposure and HLA in healthy donors. This table comes from immunoSEQ multiplex PCR, and its TCRdb copy is limited to in-frame clones, with some not included. The table lists roughly 98,000 clones, more than 70% of them singletons. The source material was PBMCs. These receptors originate from a female donor in good health and CMV-seronegative. The CDR3 runs from the conserved cysteine through the conserved F or W. D genes are given only for firm matches. Clone size is given for some rows only: seen once, a few or many times, or a class if the clone is expanded.

CDR3 length	V gene	J gene	D gene	clone size	CDR3 DNA	CDR3 protein
18	TRBV25-1	TRBJ2-3	TRBD2	few	TGTGCCAGCAGTGAATATGGGGCTAGCGGGAGGCCCACAGATACGCAGTATTTT	CASSEYGASGRPTDTQYF
13	TRBV6-5	TRBJ2-5	TRBD2	NA	TGTGCCAGCAGCCGGGAGGGGTTAGAGACCCAGTACTTC	CASSREGLETQYF
15	TRBV9	TRBJ2-7	TRBD1	NA	TGTGCCAGCAGCGTGAGGGGACAGGCAGTCTACGAGCAGTACTTC	CASSVRGQAVYEQYF
12	TRBV7-2	TRBJ2-7	NA	NA	TGTGCCAGCAGACCGAGTGGCTACGAGCAGTACTTC	CASRPSGYEQYF
14	TRBV2	TRBJ2-4	NA	NA	TGTGCCAGCAGTGAGGAGGTTACCAAAAACATTCAGTACTTC	CASSEEVTKNIQYF
12	TRBV7-9	TRBJ2-1	TRBD1	once	TGTGTCGACCGACAGGGGAATCATGAGCAGTTCTTC	CVDRQGNHEQFF
15	TRBV7-2	TRBJ2-3	NA	NA	TGTGCCAGCAGATATCTAGGAGGACGCACAGATACGCAGTATTTT	CASRYLGGRTDTQYF
13	TRBV9	TRBJ2-7	TRBD2	NA	TGTGCCAGCAGCGATGGGACTAGCGGCGACCAGTACTTC	CASSDGTSGDQYF
13	TRBV7-6	TRBJ2-1	NA	few	TGTGCCAGCAGCTTAGTCAGCTACAATGAGCAGTTCTTC	CASSLVSYNEQFF
14	TRBV18	TRBJ1-2	NA	NA	TGTGCCAGCTCACCACAGGGGTTTGCTTACGGCTACACCTTC	CASSPQGFAYGYTF
14	TRBV6-1	TRBJ1-3	NA	NA	TGTGCCAGCAGTGTGAGAGACTCTGGAAACACCATATATTTT	CASSVRDSGNTIYF
15	TRBV9	TRBJ2-7	TRBD1	few	TGTGCCAGCAGCGTGGGACAGGGCCTCTCCTACGAGCAGTACTTC	CASSVGQGLSYEQYF
16	TRBV5-6	TRBJ2-7	NA	NA	TGTGCCAGCAGCTTCGGTAGTCGGGGGCGGGAGCTTTGGCAGTACTTC	CASSFGSRGRELWQYF
15	TRBV5-4	TRBJ2-6	TRBD1	NA	TGTGCCAGCAGTTCAACAGGGGCTGGGGCCAACGTCCTGACTTTC	CASSSTGAGANVLTF
12	TRBV29-1	TRBJ1-2	NA	NA	TGCAGCGTCCTATCGGCTAACTATGGCTACACCTTC	CSVLSANYGYTF
13	TRBV19	TRBJ2-1	NA	NA	TGTGCCAGTAGTATAGGGCGGGTAAATGAGCAGTTCTTC	CASSIGRVNEQFF
17	TRBV7-3	TRBJ2-3	TRBD1	NA	TGTGCCAGCAGCTTAACGAGGGGCTCCAGGGGGACAGATACGCAGTATTTT	CASSLTRGSRGTDTQYF
14	TRBV4-1	TRBJ2-3	NA	NA	TGCGCCAGCAGCCATCCTAGCGGCACAGATACGCAGTATTTT	CASSHPSGTDTQYF
17	TRBV7-6	TRBJ2-2	TRBD2	NA	TGTGCCAGCAGCCCTTCGGCTAGCGGGTTGCGCACCGGGGAGCTGTTTTTT	CASSPSASGLRTGELFF
11	TRBV6-5	TRBJ1-1	NA	NA	TGTGCCAGCAGACTCCAGGGCGAACCTTTCTTT	CASRLQGEPFF
15	TRBV29-1	TRBJ2-5	TRBD2	NA	TGCAGCGCGGATTTAGCGGGGGGGCCCCCAGAGACCCAGTACTTC	CSADLAGGPPETQYF
16	TRBV9	TRBJ1-2	TRBD1	once	TGTGCCAGCAGCGTTGGCGGATCGGGGACAGGGTCTGGCTACACCTTC	CASSVGGSGTGSGYTF
14	TRBV9	TRBJ2-3	TRBD2	NA	TGTGCCAGCAGCGTCGGGGGGGAGGGAGATATGCAGTATTTT	CASSVGGEGDMQYF
13	TRBV6-5	TRBJ1-5	NA	NA	TGTGCCAGTCAAAGTCAGGGGAATCAGCCCCAGCATTTT	CASQSQGNQPQHF
15	TRBV7-9	TRBJ1-1	TRBD1	NA	TGTGCCAGCAGCGCCCGACAGGGTTTGAACACTGAAGCTTTCTTT	CASSARQGLNTEAFF
14	TRBV10-3	TRBJ2-7	NA	NA	TGTGCCATCAAACCTAGCGTACTTTCCTACGAGCAGTACTTC	CAIKPSVLSYEQYF
16	TRBV9	TRBJ2-5	TRBD2	NA	TGTGCCAGCACCCCGGGTCTAGCGGGCCTCCAAGAGACCCAGTACTTC	CASTPGLAGLQETQYF
18	TRBV28	TRBJ2-2	TRBD2	NA	TGTGCCAGCTCTCGGACTAGCGGGAGTGTTTGGCGAGTCGGGGAGCTGTTTTTT	CASSRTSGSVWRVGELFF
13	TRBV6-6	TRBJ2-1	NA	NA	TGTGCCAGCAGTTCATCAGAATACAATGAGCAGTTCTTC	CASSSSEYNEQFF
14	TRBV7-3	TRBJ1-2	NA	once	TGTGCCAGCAGCTTGGGGGGGCGCAGCTATGGCTACACCTTC	CASSLGGRSYGYTF
11	TRBV6-1	TRBJ1-2	NA	NA	TGTGCCAGCAGTGAAGGCGGCGGCTACACCTTC	CASSEGGGYTF
18	TRBV18	TRBJ1-2	NA	NA	TGTGCCAGCTCGCCCGATACAGGGACGACGTCCAGGCTCTATGGCTACACCTTC	CASSPDTGTTSRLYGYTF
16	TRBV9	TRBJ2-1	TRBD2	NA	TGTGCCAGCAGCACCCGACTAGCGGGCTCCTACAATGAGCAGTTCTTC	CASSTRLAGSYNEQFF
16	TRBV7-8	TRBJ2-1	TRBD2	NA	TGTGCCAGCAGCGGGGGAGCGGGAGGGCCTTTATATGAGCAGTTCTTC	CASSGGAGGPLYEQFF
15	TRBV9	TRBJ1-4	NA	NA	TGTGCCAGCAGCGGGGAGATTTCAACTAATGAAAAACTGTTTTTT	CASSGEISTNEKLFF
18	TRBV15	TRBJ1-1	TRBD1	NA	TGTGCCACCAGCAGAGATAGGACAGGTAACGCGATGAACACTGAAGCTTTCTTT	CATSRDRTGNAMNTEAFF
16	TRBV7-8	TRBJ2-1	NA	NA	TGTGCCAGCAGCTTAGGAACTAGTCCGTTGTACAATGAGCAGTTCTTC	CASSLGTSPLYNEQFF
12	TRBV5-4	TRBJ1-2	NA	few	TGTGCCAGCAGCTTTAGCGGCTATGGCTACACCTTC	CASSFSGYGYTF
16	TRBV7-9	TRBJ2-7	NA	once	TGTTCCAGCAGCTTAGCTACTTCGACAGCCTTCTACGAGCAGTACTTC	CSSSLATSTAFYEQYF